This is a list of T cell receptor beta chains from one sample in a study of blood T cells in healthy people across ages. TCRdb redid the calling of the 5' RACE reads with MiXCR, one entry per CDR3 protein. This repertoire shows around 710,000 distinct CDR3 sequences, roughly 45% found once; its top ten account for about 20%. The sample consisted of blood. These receptors were collected from a woman aged 60-75 years in good health. The CDR3 runs from the conserved cysteine through the conserved F or W. D genes are given only for firm matches. Size is omitted from some rows. Given values are once, few, many or a class for expanded clones.

d_call	j_call	clone_size	v_call	cdr3_nt	cdr3_aa
TRBD2	TRBJ2-1	few	TRBV7-3	TGTGCCAGCAGCTTCGCGGGAGCCTCCTACAATGAGCAGTTCTTC	CASSFAGASYNEQFF
.	TRBJ2-5	.	TRBV10-3	TGTGCCATCAGTCCAGGCGGCCAAGAGACCCAGTACTTC	CAISPGGQETQYF
.	TRBJ1-1	few	TRBV10-2	TGCGCCAGCAGTCGAGAGGGATCGGGCACTGAAGCTTTCTTT	CASSREGSGTEAFF
.	TRBJ2-5	.	TRBV3-1	TGTGCCAGCAGCCAATTGGAGAAGTACCAAGAGACCCAGTACTTC	CASSQLEKYQETQYF
.	TRBJ1-1	few	TRBV12-3/TRBV12-4	TGTGCCAGCAGTTTAGCCCCTGAAGCTTTCTTT	CASSLAPEAFF
.	TRBJ2-1	.	TRBV27	TGTGCCAGCAGTGATCACGGCCTGGGTTCCTACAATGAGCAGTTCTTC	CASSDHGLGSYNEQFF
TRBD1	TRBJ2-6	few	TRBV5-1	TGCGCCAGCAGCATCGACAGGGGGAACGGGGCCAACGTCCTGACTTTC	CASSIDRGNGANVLTF
.	TRBJ2-2	.	TRBV20-1	TGCAGTGTGGCGGAGAGCGCGGCCACCGGGGAGCTGTTTTTT	CSVAESAATGELFF
.	TRBJ1-1	.	TRBV11-1	TGTGCCAGCAGCGCCGAGAGGTTACCATTGAACACTGAAGCTTTCTTT	CASSAERLPLNTEAFF
TRBD2	TRBJ2-5	.	TRBV20-1	TGCAGTGCTGCACGAGCGGGAGTACGAGAGCAGTACTTC	CSAARAGVREQYF
.	TRBJ2-1	.	TRBV6-1	TGTGCCAGCACGCGGGTCGGAGACATCCATGAGCAGTTCTTC	CASTRVGDIHEQFF
TRBD2	TRBJ2-1	few	TRBV5-1	TGCGCCAGCAGCTTGGCCCCGGGAGGAGTTTACAATGAGCAGTTCTTC	CASSLAPGGVYNEQFF
TRBD1	TRBJ1-5	once	TRBV6-2/TRBV6-3	TGTGCCAGCAACTCCGGGACAGAGTCTCAGCCCCAGCATTTT	CASNSGTESQPQHF
TRBD2	TRBJ2-7	few	TRBV3-1	TGTGCCAGCAGCCAACCGGGACTAGAGTCCTACGAGCAGTACTTC	CASSQPGLESYEQYF
.	TRBJ2-7	few	TRBV27	TGTGCCAGCAGTCCAACCGAAGTTCCCTACGAGCAGTACTTC	CASSPTEVPYEQYF
.	TRBJ2-3	.	TRBV5-1	TGCGCCAGCAGCTTGGCCCTTGGACCAGCGCCAGATACGCAGTATTTT	CASSLALGPAPDTQYF
.	TRBJ1-4	few	TRBV11-2	TGTGCCAGCAGCCCCCAGGGCTCACCTAATGAAAAACTGTTTTTT	CASSPQGSPNEKLFF
TRBD1	TRBJ1-1	few	TRBV11-2	TGTGCCAGCAGCGCCACAGGGGGAAACACTGAAGCTTTCTTT	CASSATGGNTEAFF
TRBD1	TRBJ2-5	few	TRBV7-9	TGTGCCAGCAGCAAACAGACAGGGGTCGGGGAGACCCAGTACTTC	CASSKQTGVGETQYF
TRBD1	TRBJ2-3	.	TRBV19	TGTGCCAGTAGTGCCGCAGGGGGCAGAGATACGCAGTATTTT	CASSAAGGRDTQYF
.	TRBJ2-2	.	TRBV12-3/TRBV12-4	TGTGCCAGCAGTGCTCAGCAGGCCGGGGAGCTGTTTTTT	CASSAQQAGELFF
TRBD2	TRBJ2-1	.	TRBV7-2	TGTGCCAGCAGCGCTTCCTGGACTAGCGGGATTGGTGAGCAGTTCTTC	CASSASWTSGIGEQFF
TRBD1	TRBJ2-7	.	TRBV12-3/TRBV12-4	TGTGCCAGCACCAGGACAGGGGGCCGCTACGAGCAGTACTTC	CASTRTGGRYEQYF
.	TRBJ2-5	.	TRBV4-2	TGTGCCAGCAGCCAAGGTCAGAACCAAGAGACCCAGTACTTC	CASSQGQNQETQYF
TRBD1	TRBJ2-1	.	TRBV18	TGTGCCAGCTCACCCTATGACAGGGCAGGCAATGAGCAGTTCTTC	CASSPYDRAGNEQFF
TRBD1	TRBJ2-6	.	TRBV7-3	TGTGCCAGCAGCTTCCACAGGGGGAGCACTGGGGCCAACGTCCTGACTTTC	CASSFHRGSTGANVLTF
.	TRBJ1-5	.	TRBV7-2	TGTGCCAGCAGCTCTCGGGGCAAGTATAGCAATCAGCCCCAGCATTTT	CASSSRGKYSNQPQHF
.	TRBJ2-1	.	TRBV6-2/TRBV6-3	TGTGCCAGCAGAAAAGGGGCGCCGGTTTACAATGAGCAGTTCTTC	CASRKGAPVYNEQFF
TRBD2	TRBJ2-7	few	TRBV4-2	TGTGCCAGCAGCCATCCAAGACAGGGACTAGCGGGAGGGTACGAGCAGTACTTC	CASSHPRQGLAGGYEQYF
.	TRBJ1-1	.	TRBV7-2	TGTGCCAGCAGCGGAAGCGTGAACACTGAAGCTTTCTTT	CASSGSVNTEAFF
.	TRBJ1-1	few	TRBV27	TGTGCCAGCAGCTATGGCCAGGGGAGCACTGAAGCTTTCTTT	CASSYGQGSTEAFF
.	TRBJ2-1	.	TRBV11-3	TGTGCCAGCAGCCCCCAGGATGGCGCCGGGCAGTTCTTC	CASSPQDGAGQFF
.	TRBJ2-7	many	TRBV11-2	TGTGCCAGCAGCTTAGTTGGGCAGAAAACCTACGAGCAGTACTTC	CASSLVGQKTYEQYF
.	TRBJ2-3	.	TRBV14	TGTGCCAGCAGCCAAGGGACTCTTCTTAACGGTCCAGATACGCAGTATTTT	CASSQGTLLNGPDTQYF
.	TRBJ1-6	.	TRBV7-2	TGTGCCAGCAGAAGAAGTCCCGGGACACCCCTCCACTTT	CASRRSPGTPLHF
TRBD1	TRBJ1-2	.	TRBV20-1	TGCAGTGCTCCGACCGGGACAGGGAGGGCTGGCTACACCTTC	CSAPTGTGRAGYTF
.	TRBJ1-2	.	TRBV2	TGTGCCAGCAGGGACGGGTATGGCTACACCTTC	CASRDGYGYTF
.	TRBJ1-6	.	TRBV7-3	TGTGCCAGCAGCTTAACACAGGGCGGTGGTTCACCCCTCCACTTT	CASSLTQGGGSPLHF
TRBD2	TRBJ2-3	once	TRBV20-1	TGCAGTGCTAGGACTAGCGGGGGGTACACAGATACGCAGTATTTT	CSARTSGGYTDTQYF
TRBD2	TRBJ2-1	.	TRBV19	TGTGCCAGTAGAGCAGGGGCGGGGGGCAGCTCCTACAATGAGCAGTTCTTC	CASRAGAGGSSYNEQFF
.	TRBJ2-1	.	TRBV20-1	TGCAGTGCAAGTAAGGATGAGCAGTTCTTC	CSASKDEQFF
.	TRBJ1-5	few	TRBV6-2/TRBV6-3	TGTGCCAGCAGCACAGCGAATAGCAATCAGCCCCAGCATTTT	CASSTANSNQPQHF
.	TRBJ2-7	.	TRBV29-1	TGCAGCGTAGATTTACAGGGTAATGGCTACGAGCAGTACTTC	CSVDLQGNGYEQYF
TRBD1	TRBJ1-1	.	TRBV10-3	TGTGCCGCCAAGGGACAGATGAACACTGAAGCTTTCTTT	CAAKGQMNTEAFF
TRBD2	TRBJ2-7	.	TRBV28	TGTGCCAGCAGCCAAACCGGGACTAGCGGGAGGAACGAGCAGTACTTC	CASSQTGTSGRNEQYF
.	TRBJ1-2	few	TRBV10-3	TGTGCCATCAGTGAGGAACAGGAATCTTATGGCTACACCTTC	CAISEEQESYGYTF
TRBD2	TRBJ2-3	.	TRBV5-1	TGCGCCAGCAGCTTCATCGGACTAGACATAGATACGCAGTATTTT	CASSFIGLDIDTQYF